These 10 T cell receptor beta chains were sequenced from one sample in a study of brain T cells in children with intractable seizures. Time point: blood from clinic visit 5 months post-surgery; TSC patient then seizure free. The method was immunoSEQ multiplex PCR; TCRdb's version includes in-frame clones alone and lacks a portion of them. Seen here are hundreds of thousands of clones, approximately 93% observed once, and the top ten hold around 6%. The sequenced sample was peripheral blood, obtained roughly 5 months after surgery. Receptor source: a boy under two years old with tuberous sclerosis and intractable seizures.

A note on this clone: Other DNA sequences in the same sample also yield this CDR3. The V call is TRBV7-9, the J call TRBJ1-1; TRBD1 is a possible D gene (6 bases). Trimming cost V 1 base and J 5 bases, with 8 bases left between them. Germline CDR1 reads SEHNR; CDR2 reads FQNEAQ (reference sequence). There are 13 residues in the CDR3. The CDR3 loop reads CASSLEQGTEAFF. Written as DNA, the CDR3 is TGTGCCAGCAGCTTAGAACAGGGTACTGAAGCTTTCTTT. Complete variable domain (other parts from reference TRBV7-9 and TRBJ1-1): DTGVSQNPRHKITKRGQNVTFRCDPISEHNRLYWYRQTLGQGPEFLTYFQNEAQLEKSRLLSDRFSAERPKGSFSTLEIQRTEQGDSAMYLCASSLEQGTEAFFGQGTRLTVV.

This chain links TRBV11-3 with TRBJ2-5; D unresolved. The CDR3 sequence is 13 residues long. Trimming left V 2 bases short and J 3 bases short, with 7 bases between. Per germline, CDR1 SGHNT and CDR2 YENEEA. CDR3 amino acids: CASSLRWEETQYF. As DNA, the CDR3 is TGTGCCAGCAGCTTACGGTGGGAAGAGACCCAGTACTTC.

This clone was picked up one time. This chain joins TRBV7-8 and TRBJ1-5; D remains ambiguous. Germline V gene data show CDR1 as SGHVS and CDR2 as FQNEAQ. Deletions cut 1 base from V and 5 bases from J, with 15 bases between. This CDR3 has 16 residues. CDR3 nucleotides: TGTGCCAGCAGCTTAGGCTCAGGCCGGAATTATCAGCCCCAGCATTTT. Encoded protein: CASSLGSGRNYQPQHF.

The V and J genes are TRBV5-1 and TRBJ2-3, with D maybe TRBD2 (6 bases). CDR3 size: 14 residues. Trimming removed 2 bases at V and 5 bases at J, with 12 bases between. CDR1 and CDR2 (germline): SGHRS, YFSETQ. CDR3 loop: CASSFGGLVDTQYF. The CDR3 nucleotides read TGCGCCAGCAGCTTCGGGGGTTTGGTAGATACGCAGTATTTT.

V gene TRBV24-1 combines with J gene TRBJ2-2, with D tentatively TRBD2 (6 bases). Germline values: CDR1 KGHDR, CDR2 SFDVKD. CDR3 length: 16 residues. V was shortened by 5 bases and J by 0 bases, with 12 bases between the two germline ends. Written as DNA, the CDR3 is TGTGCCACCAGTGTAAACGGACTACCGAACACCGGGGAGCTGTTTTTT. It codes for CATSVNGLPNTGELFF.

V and J are TRBV6-1 and TRBJ1-1; no firm D call. Germline-derived CDR1 and CDR2 are MNHNS and SASEGT. The CDR3 is 17 amino acids. With 0 bases removed from V and 1 base from J, the gap between germline ends came to 15 bases. DNA of the CDR3: TGTGCCAGCAGTGAAGCCCTCCTAACTTGGGCGAACACTGAAGCTTTCTTT. It encodes CASSEALLTWANTEAFF.

V usage is TRBV7-9 and J usage is TRBJ2-2, with D unresolved. The CDR3 spans 13 residues. Trimming took off 3 bases at V and 7 bases at J, with 9 bases between the two ends. Germline CDR1 and CDR2: SEHNR and FQNEAQ (reference sequence). CDR3 in DNA: TGTGCCAGCAGCTTTTCGGCGAACGGGGAGCTGTTTTTT. It codes for CASSFSANGELFF.

V gene TRBV4-1 combines with J gene TRBJ1-2; 9 bases are shared with TRBD1. With 1 base clipped from V and 7 bases from J, the junction kept 7 bases outside the gene matches. CDR3 size: 15 residues. Germline V lookup: CDR1 MGHRA, CDR2 YSYEKL. CDR3 loop: CASSQGTGAKGGYTF. The CDR3, as DNA: TGCGCCAGCAGCCAAGGGACAGGGGCTAAGGGTGGCTACACCTTC.

V gene TRBV19 combines with J gene TRBJ2-3; TRBD1 matches 7 bases. J lost 0 bases, V lost 9 bases, and 9 bases had no gene match. CDR1 LNHDA and CDR2 SQIVND come from the germline V gene (reference sequence). CDR3 length: 15 amino acids. The CDR3 nucleotides are TGTGCCAGCAATGACAGGGCCCATAGCACAGATACGCAGTATTTT. Translation: CASNDRAHSTDTQYF. The whole variable domain, remainder taken from reference TRBV19 and TRBJ2-3, is DGGITQSPKYLFRKEGQNVTLSCEQNLNHDAMYWYRQDPGQGLRLIYYSQIVNDFQKGDIAEGYSVSREKKESFPLTVTSAQKNPTAFYLCASNDRAHSTDTQYFGPGTRLTVL.

On this clone: This same CDR3 is encoded by further DNA sequences in the sample. The J gene is TRBJ1-2, the V gene TRBV6-1; the D is unclear. Trimming took off 1 base at V and 4 bases at J, with 10 bases between the two ends. Looked up from germline, CDR1 is MNHNS and CDR2 is SASEGT. This CDR3 region has 14 residues. The CDR3 bases are TGTGCCAGCAGTGAAGGCAGAGGACCCTATGGCTACACCTTC. Its translation: CASSEGRGPYGYTF.